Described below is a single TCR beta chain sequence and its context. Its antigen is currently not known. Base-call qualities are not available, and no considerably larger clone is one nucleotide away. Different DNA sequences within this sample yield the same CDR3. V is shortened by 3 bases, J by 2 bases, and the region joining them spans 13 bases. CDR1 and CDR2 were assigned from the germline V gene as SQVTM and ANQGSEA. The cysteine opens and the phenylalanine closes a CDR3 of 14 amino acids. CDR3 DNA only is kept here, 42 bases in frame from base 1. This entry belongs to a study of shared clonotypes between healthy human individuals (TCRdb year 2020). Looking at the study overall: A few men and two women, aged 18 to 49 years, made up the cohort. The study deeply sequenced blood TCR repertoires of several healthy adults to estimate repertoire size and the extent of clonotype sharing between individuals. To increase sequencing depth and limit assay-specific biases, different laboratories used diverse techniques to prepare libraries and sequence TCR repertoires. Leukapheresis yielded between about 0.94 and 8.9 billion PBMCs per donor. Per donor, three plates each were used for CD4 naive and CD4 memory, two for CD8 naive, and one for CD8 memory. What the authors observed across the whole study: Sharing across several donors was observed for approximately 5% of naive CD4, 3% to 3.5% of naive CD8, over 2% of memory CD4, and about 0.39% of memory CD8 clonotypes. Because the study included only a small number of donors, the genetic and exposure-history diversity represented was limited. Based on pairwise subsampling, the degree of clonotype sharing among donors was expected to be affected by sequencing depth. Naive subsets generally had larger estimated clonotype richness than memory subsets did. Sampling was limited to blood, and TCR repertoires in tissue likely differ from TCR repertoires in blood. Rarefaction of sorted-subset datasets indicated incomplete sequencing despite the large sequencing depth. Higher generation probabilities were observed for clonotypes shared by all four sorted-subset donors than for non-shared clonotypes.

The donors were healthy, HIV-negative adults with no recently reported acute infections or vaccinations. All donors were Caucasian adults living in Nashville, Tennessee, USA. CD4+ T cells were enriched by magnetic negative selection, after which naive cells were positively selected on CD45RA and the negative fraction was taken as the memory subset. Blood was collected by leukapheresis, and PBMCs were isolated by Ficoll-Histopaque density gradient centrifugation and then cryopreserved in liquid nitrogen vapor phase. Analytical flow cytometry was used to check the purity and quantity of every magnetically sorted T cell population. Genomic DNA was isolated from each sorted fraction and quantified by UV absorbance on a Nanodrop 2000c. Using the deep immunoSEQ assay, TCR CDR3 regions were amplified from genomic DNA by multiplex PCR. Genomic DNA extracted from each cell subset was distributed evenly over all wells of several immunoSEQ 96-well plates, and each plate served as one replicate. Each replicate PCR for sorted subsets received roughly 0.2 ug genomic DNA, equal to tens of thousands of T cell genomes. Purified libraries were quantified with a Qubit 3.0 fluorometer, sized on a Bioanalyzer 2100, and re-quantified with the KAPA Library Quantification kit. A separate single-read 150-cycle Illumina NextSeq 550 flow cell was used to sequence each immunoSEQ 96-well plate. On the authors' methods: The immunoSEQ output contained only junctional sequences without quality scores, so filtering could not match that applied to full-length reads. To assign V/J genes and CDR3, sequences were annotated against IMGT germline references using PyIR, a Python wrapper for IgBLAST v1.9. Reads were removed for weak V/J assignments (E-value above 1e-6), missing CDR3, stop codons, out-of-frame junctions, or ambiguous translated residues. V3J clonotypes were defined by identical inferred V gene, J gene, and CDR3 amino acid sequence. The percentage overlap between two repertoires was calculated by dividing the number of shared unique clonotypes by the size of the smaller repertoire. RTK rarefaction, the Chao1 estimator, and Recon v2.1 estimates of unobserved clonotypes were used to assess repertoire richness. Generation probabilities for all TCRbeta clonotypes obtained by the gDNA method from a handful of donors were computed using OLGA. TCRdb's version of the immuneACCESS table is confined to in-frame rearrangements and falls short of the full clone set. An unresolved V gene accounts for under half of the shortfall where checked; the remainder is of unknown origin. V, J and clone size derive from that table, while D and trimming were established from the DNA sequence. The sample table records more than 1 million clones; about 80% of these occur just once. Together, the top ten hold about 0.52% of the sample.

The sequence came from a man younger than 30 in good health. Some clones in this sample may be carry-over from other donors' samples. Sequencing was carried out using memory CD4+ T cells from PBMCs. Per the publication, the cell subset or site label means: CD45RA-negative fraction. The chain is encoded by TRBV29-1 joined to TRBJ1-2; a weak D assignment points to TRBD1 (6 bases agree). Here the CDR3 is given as CSVEGRGKNYGYTF. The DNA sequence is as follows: TGCAGCGTTGAGGGCAGGGGCAAGAACTATGGCTACACCTTC.